The source of this T cell receptor beta chain is a study of blood T cell repertoires in COVID-19. Study in general: COVID-19 samples from acute and convalescent phases originated in the United States, Italy and Spain.

CDR3 size: 13 residues. V gave up 6 bases and J gave up 7 bases, with 10 bases separating them. Germline-derived CDR1 and CDR2 are MGHRA and YSYEKL. Participant age was about 18 to 89 years, and participants resided in fewer than 30 US areas. Donors in Cohort 3 counted as recovered after two negative PCRs, clearance, or symptom resolution. This clone was picked up one time. Per the authors' pipeline: Counts of nucleated cells, estimated from reference gene primer amplification, were obtained. Only in-frame clones appear in the TCRdb table, and some are missing; sequencing was by immunoSEQ multiplex PCR. D and trimming come from the DNA, and the V and J calls and clone size come from that table. Among 140,000 or so clones listed, around 85% were seen once.

V is TRBV4-1 and J is TRBJ1-6, with D tentatively TRBD1 (5 bases). The TCR comes from a woman aged 40-49 years who had recovered from COVID-19. Sequences were obtained from PBMCs or T cells enriched from blood (not recorded which). The DNA of the CDR3 is TGCGCCAGCAGGGAAACAGGCAATTCACCCCTCCACTTT. It is translated as CASRETGNSPLHF.